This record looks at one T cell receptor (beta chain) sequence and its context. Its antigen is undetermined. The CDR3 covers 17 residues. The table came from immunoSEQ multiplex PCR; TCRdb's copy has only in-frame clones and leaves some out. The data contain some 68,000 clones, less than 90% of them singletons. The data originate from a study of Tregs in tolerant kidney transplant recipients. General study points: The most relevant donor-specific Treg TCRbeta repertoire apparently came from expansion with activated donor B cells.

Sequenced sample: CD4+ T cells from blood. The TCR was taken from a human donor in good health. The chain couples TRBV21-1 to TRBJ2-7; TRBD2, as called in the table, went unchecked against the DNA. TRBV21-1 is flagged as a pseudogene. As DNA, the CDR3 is TGTGCCAGCAGCAAATCGGGGACTAGCGGGGGGCGCCCTTGGCAGTACTTC. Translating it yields CASSKSGTSGGRPWQYF.